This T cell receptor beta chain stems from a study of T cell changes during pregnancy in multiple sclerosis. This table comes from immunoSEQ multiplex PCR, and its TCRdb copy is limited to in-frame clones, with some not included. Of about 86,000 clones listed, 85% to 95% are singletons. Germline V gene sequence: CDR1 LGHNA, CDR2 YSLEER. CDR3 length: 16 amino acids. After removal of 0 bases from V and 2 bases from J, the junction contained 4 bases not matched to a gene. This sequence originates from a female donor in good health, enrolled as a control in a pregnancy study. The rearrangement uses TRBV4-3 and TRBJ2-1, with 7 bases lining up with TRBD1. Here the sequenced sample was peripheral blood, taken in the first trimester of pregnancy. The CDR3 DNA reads TGCGCCAGCAGCCAAGAGTCAGGGGGTGCCTACAATGAGCAGTTCTTC. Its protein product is CASSQESGGAYNEQFF.